This TCR beta chain comes out of a study of OX40 agonist ivuxolimab in advanced cancers. Study summary: With ivuxolimab, an agonistic anti-OX40 (CD134) antibody, patients were treated. Among those treated, three patients had partial responses, one with hepatocellular carcinoma and two with cutaneous melanoma.

Turning to this clone: What it binds is unknown.

Germline CDR1 is LNHDA and CDR2 is SQIVND (reference sequence). Trimming removed 3 bases from V and 6 bases from J, with 11 bases in between. The CDR3 consists of 13 residues. Study-wide results and limits: On average, CD8+ T cells showed a greater number of expanded clones than CD4+.

Only in-frame clones appear in the TCRdb table, and some are missing; sequencing was by immunoSEQ multiplex PCR. The sample yields 53,000 or so clones, approximately 79% seen once. Sequences were derived from CD4+ or CD8+ T cells sorted from blood, sampled in a trial of the OX40 agonist ivuxolimab. The TCR originated in an adult with an advanced solid tumor such as melanoma, head and neck, liver or kidney cancer. The chain is built from TRBV19 and TRBJ2-5; TRBD1 is a possible D gene (5 bases). This CDR3 is CASSMGPQKTQYF. CDR3 nucleotides: TGTGCCAGTAGTATGGGGCCCCAGAAGACCCAGTACTTC.